This section outlines one T cell receptor beta chain sequence together with its context. The sample belongs to a study of blood T cell repertoires in COVID-19. Study overall: Donors in the United States, Italy and Spain gave samples during acute or convalescent COVID-19. T cells, B-cell-depleted T cells, or PBMCs supplied cDNA or gDNA.

Authors' methods: Amplifying reference gene primers gave estimates of nucleated cell counts. Only in-frame clones appear in the TCRdb table, and some are missing; sequencing was by immunoSEQ multiplex PCR. V, J and clone size are those of that table, while D and trimming were read from the DNA. The sample shows over 150,000 clones, 87% of them seen only once. CDR3 length equals 15 residues. Trimming pared 4 bases from V and 4 bases from J, leaving 18 bases between. CDR1 and CDR2 from the germline V gene are SGHDT and YYEEEE. Sequencing was carried out using peripheral blood. This receptor was identified in a woman aged 55-69 years who had recovered from COVID-19. The chain links TRBV5-6 to TRBJ2-7, with D tentatively TRBD1 (5 bases). The CDR3 loop reads CASSQDSRLGYEQYF. The DNA for the CDR3 is TGTGCCAGCAGCCAAGACAGCCGTCTAGGGTACGAGCAGTACTTC. The full variable domain, rest sourced from reference TRBV5-6 and TRBJ2-7, is DAGVTQSPTHLIKTRGQQVTLRCSPKSGHDTVSWYQQALGQGPQFIFQYYEEEERQRGNFPDRFSGHQFPNYSSELNVNALLLGDSALYLCASSQDSRLGYEQYFGPGTRLTVT.